This T cell receptor (beta chain) was identified during a study of blood T cell repertoires in COVID-19. Study-wide context: Acute and convalescent COVID-19 samples came from the United States, Italy and Spain. PBMCs, B-cell-depleted T cells, or T cells were the source of the cDNA or gDNA that made up the material.

The table came from immunoSEQ multiplex PCR; TCRdb's copy has only in-frame clones and leaves some out. The sample has under 90,000 clones, 90% to 95% seen once. This CDR3 has 17 residues. Germline CDR1 GTSNPN, CDR2 SVGIG (reference sequence). After removal of 0 bases from V and 3 bases from J, the junction contained 9 bases not matched to a gene. Sequencing input: peripheral blood. The chain recombines TRBV30 with TRBJ1-1, with TRBD1 matching over 11 bases. This receptor was obtained from a man aged 35 to 55 with COVID-19, enrolled during active disease. The CDR3 nucleotides are TGTGCCTGGAGTGTACTCCGGACAGGGGGCTTTTACACTGAAGCTTTCTTT. It is translated as CAWSVLRTGGFYTEAFF.